This T cell receptor beta chain appears in the sequencing data of a study of T cell repertoires in cytomegalovirus infection. For the study at large: An indication of both CMV infection and matching HLA type came from public TCR beta signatures. Study-wide results and limits: The ex vivo response was dominated by HLA-C-restricted CMV-specific TCR beta clonotypes.

The germline V gene encodes CDR1 SEHNR and CDR2 FQNEAQ (reference sequence). With 3 bases removed from V and 2 bases from J, the gap between germline ends came to 13 bases. The CDR3 totals 16 residues. TCRdb itself ran the reads through MiXCR, one entry per CDR3 protein. The repertoire holds roughly 600,000 distinct CDR3 sequences, with 20% to 25% as singletons. This clonotype was detected ten times or more. Its antigen is as yet unknown. The chain has TRBV7-9 and TRBJ2-2; D is perhaps TRBD1 (6 bases). This receptor was identified in a human donor in good health (CMV status not recorded). Some clones in this sample may be carry-over from other donors' samples. What was sequenced was CD8+ T cells from PBMCs. This CDR3 reads CASSFPQGINTGELFF. In nucleotides, the CDR3 is TGTGCCAGCAGCTTCCCACAGGGAATTAACACCGGGGAGCTGTTTTTT.